What follows are 14 T cell receptor beta chains derived from one specimen sequenced in a study of Ad26.COV2.S vaccination and SARS-CoV-2 variants. Regarding treatment: about 20 received Ad26.COV2.S at low or high dose, single or two shots; about 5 received placebo; per-sample allocation not given. Samples analyzed were those drawn on day 63 after the first vaccine or placebo injection. The table came from immunoSEQ multiplex PCR; TCRdb's copy has only in-frame clones and leaves some out. The sample includes 440,000 or so clones, around 89% seen only once; the top ten take about 1.5%. The sample was peripheral blood, taken in a trial of Ad26.COV2.S vaccine versus placebo. The receptors come from a person aged 18-60 years who received the Ad26.COV2.S COVID-19 vaccine or a placebo.

This clone was recorded once. This rearrangement joins TRBV18 to TRBJ1-1; D is uncertain. The CDR3 sequence is 16 residues long. Germline V gene data show CDR1 as KGHSH and CDR2 as LQKENI. Trimming removed 4 bases from V and 0 bases from J, with 15 bases in between. CDR3 protein: CASSRNPEAMNTEAFF. CDR3 nucleotides: TGTGCCAGCTCACGGAATCCGGAGGCCATGAACACTGAAGCTTTCTTT.

V and J are TRBV19 and TRBJ1-3; no definite D call. Germline V CDR1 and CDR2: LNHDA, SQIVND (reference sequence). Trimming pared 7 bases from V and 0 bases from J, leaving 13 bases between. The CDR3 contains 15 residues. The CDR3 bases are TGTGCCAGTAAGGCCCTTTACGTCTCTGGAAACACCATATATTTT. Translation gives CASKALYVSGNTIYF.

The rearrangement links TRBV10-3 to TRBJ2-5; 7 bases align to TRBD2. Trimming cost V 3 bases and J 3 bases; bases outside gene matches: 10. The germline gives CDR1 ENHRY, CDR2 SYGVKD. CDR3 length equals 16 residues. CDR3 protein: CAISDGTMGGKETQYF. CDR3 in DNA: TGTGCCATCAGTGATGGGACTATGGGGGGGAAAGAGACCCAGTACTTC.

For this clone: Other DNA sequences in this specimen translate into the identical CDR3. V usage is TRBV7-9 and J usage is TRBJ2-7; D ambiguous. CDR1 is SEHNR, CDR2 FQNEAQ, per germline (reference sequence). The CDR3 spans 12 residues. Trimming removed 2 bases from V and 0 bases from J, with 2 bases in between. The CDR3 region is CASSLYSYEQYF. In DNA, the CDR3 is TGTGCCAGCAGCTTATACTCCTACGAGCAGTACTTC. The whole variable domain, remainder taken from reference TRBV7-9 and TRBJ2-7, is DTGVSQNPRHKITKRGQNVTFRCDPISEHNRLYWYRQTLGQGPEFLTYFQNEAQLEKSRLLSDRFSAERPKGSFSTLEIQRTEQGDSAMYLCASSLYSYEQYFGPGTRLTVT.

The CDR3 DNA sequence: TGTGCCAGCAGCGATGGGTACAATGAGCAGTTCTTC. Translation gives CASSDGYNEQFF. V usage is TRBV11-2 and J usage is TRBJ2-1; D remains ambiguous. The ends were cut back, 5 bases at V and 4 bases at J, with 6 bases in the middle. Germline CDR1 and CDR2: SGHAT and FQNNGV. This CDR3 contains 12 residues.

The chain is built from TRBV7-9 and TRBJ2-3, with a tentative D call TRBD1 (6 bases). Germline CDR1 reads SEHNR; CDR2 reads FQNEAQ (reference sequence). The V gene lost 3 bases and the J gene lost 6 bases, with 25 bases spanning the gap. The CDR3 extends over 18 amino acids. CDR3 in amino acids: CASSFVPGHLSRDDTQYF. CDR3 DNA sequence: TGTGCCAGCAGCTTCGTTCCGGGACACCTTAGTCGGGACGATACGCAGTATTTT.

This clone is a singleton in its sample. The rearrangement uses TRBV7-9 and TRBJ2-7, with TRBD1 as a possible D gene (6 bases). This CDR3 has 14 residues. V gave up 4 bases and J gave up 1 base, with 11 bases separating them. Looked up from germline, CDR1 is SEHNR and CDR2 is FQNEAQ (reference sequence). DNA of the CDR3: TGTGCCAGCAGCTATGCTGGACAGTCCTACGAGCAGTACTTC. Its protein is CASSYAGQSYEQYF.

In this sample, this clone turned up a few times. Other DNA sequences of this sample code for an identical CDR3. The CDR3 region has the DNA TGTGCCAGCAGCTTAGGGCCCCAAGAGACCCAGTACTTC. It codes for CASSLGPQETQYF. This chain uses TRBV7-9 with TRBJ2-5; the D is unclear. Germline V gene lookup returns CDR1 SEHNR and CDR2 FQNEAQ (reference sequence). The CDR3 extends over 13 amino acids. Trimming took off 1 base at V and 1 base at J, with 4 bases between the two ends. Drawing the rest from reference TRBV7-9 and TRBJ2-5, the complete variable domain is DTGVSQNPRHKITKRGQNVTFRCDPISEHNRLYWYRQTLGQGPEFLTYFQNEAQLEKSRLLSDRFSAERPKGSFSTLEIQRTEQGDSAMYLCASSLGPQETQYFGPGTRLLVL.

The chain carries TRBV5-1 and TRBJ2-2; 8 positions match TRBD1. J lost 4 bases, V lost 7 bases, and 9 bases had no gene match. The CDR3 is 15 amino acids. CDR1 is SGHRS, CDR2 YFSETQ, per germline. CDR3 sequence (DNA): TGCGCCAGCGTAGGTGGGACAGGAACCACCGGGGAGCTGTTTTTT. This encodes CASVGGTGTTGELFF.

The chain uses TRBV5-4 and TRBJ1-2; unclear D gene. This CDR3 comprises 14 residues. The V gene's germline CDR1 is SGHNT and CDR2 YYREEE (reference sequence). V was pared by 2 bases and J by 1 base, with 9 bases between. The CDR3: CASSFFQINYGYTF. The CDR3 DNA reads as TGTGCCAGCAGCTTTTTTCAGATTAACTATGGCTACACCTTC.

Concerning this clone itself: Other DNA sequences in the same sample also yield this CDR3. The DNA for the CDR3 is TGTGCCAGTAGTATTGGGGCGGGAGTGTTGGATGAGCAGTTCTTC. This encodes CASSIGAGVLDEQFF. V is TRBV19 and J is TRBJ2-1; 7 positions agree with TRBD2. The CDR3 loop spans 15 amino acids. Looked up from germline, CDR1 is LNHDA and CDR2 is SQIVND (reference sequence). V was pared by 3 bases and J by 8 bases, with 10 bases of the junction left unmatched.

Concerning this clone itself: A read error may produce the germline difference seen at one junction end. The rearrangement joins TRBV4-3 to TRBJ1-2; no clear D. This CDR3 comprises 14 residues. Germline V lookup: CDR1 LGHNA, CDR2 YSLEER. This CDR3 is CASSKDLYGYGYTF. The CDR3 DNA follows: TGCGCCAGCAGCAAAGATCTCTACGGCTATGGCTACACCTTC.

The J gene is TRBJ1-3, the V gene TRBV18; TRBD1 might be the D (6 bases). Trimming removed 2 bases from V and 2 bases from J, with 10 bases in between. This CDR3 comprises 15 residues. Germline V gene lookup returns CDR1 KGHSH and CDR2 LQKENI. Here the CDR3 DNA reads TGTGCCAGCTCACCAGGGGGCTCCACTGGAAACACCATATATTTT. Translation: CASSPGGSTGNTIYF.

The chain recombines TRBV27 with TRBJ1-6, with D possibly being TRBD1 (5 bases). Looked up from germline, CDR1 is MNHEY and CDR2 is SMNVEV (reference sequence). The ends were cut back, 2 bases at V and 8 bases at J, with 7 bases in the middle. The CDR3 loop spans 13 amino acids. As DNA, the CDR3 is TGTGCCAGCAGTTTACAGGGTTATTCACCCCTCCACTTT. Translating it yields CASSLQGYSPLHF.